A selection of T cell receptor beta chains follows, all from one sample in a study of OX40 agonist ivuxolimab in advanced cancers. This table comes from immunoSEQ multiplex PCR, and its TCRdb copy is limited to in-frame clones, with some not included. The sample has under 90,000 clones, 90% seen once; the top ten hold around 2%. This material consisted of CD4+ or CD8+ T cells sorted from blood, taken in a trial of the OX40 agonist ivuxolimab. The origin of the receptors is an adult with an advanced solid tumor such as melanoma, head and neck, liver or kidney cancer. Each CDR3 is given with its conserved first and last residue. The order of the fields is D gene, V gene, CDR3 protein. D genes are given only for firm matches.

>-|TRBV7-3
CASSSDRYYEQYF
>-|TRBV5-1
CASSNIPGGQFF
>-|TRBV5-1
CASSSEPGTQEEQYF
>-|TRBV7-2
CASSLEAADEQYF
>-|TRBV28
CASSVPVYSNQPQHF
>-|TRBV19
CASSILRDLNTEAFF
>-|TRBV21-1
CASSKLSRGKNIQYF
>-|TRBV6-5
CASSYSVGHFEKLFF
>TRBD1|TRBV11-3
CASSSGGAIEKLFF
>-|TRBV20-1
CSAGMQDEQFF
>TRBD1|TRBV7-2
CASSSYRGGHTF
>-|TRBV6-5
CASSYWGGYGYTF
>-|TRBV7-2
CASSLGGRRDTQYF
>-|TRBV4-1
CASSQEGYNSPLHF
>TRBD1|TRBV6-5
CAATRNRGDEQYF
>TRBD1|TRBV18
CASSPPSGQGTEAFF
>-|TRBV7-9
CASSLDSGEQYF